These T cell receptor beta chains were read from a single sample in a study of shared clonotypes between healthy human individuals. Here immunoSEQ multiplex PCR was the method, and the copy in TCRdb shows in-frame clones only, minus some. This sample yields around 2.1 million clones, of which roughly 91% are seen a single time; 1.5% to 2% belongs to the top ten. Sequencing was carried out using naive CD8+ T cells from PBMCs. These receptor sequences come from a young man in good health. Some clones in this sample may be carry-over from other donors' samples. CDR3s include the opening cysteine and the closing phenylalanine or tryptophan. A D gene is named only where the DNA matches it firmly.

V	D	J	CDR3	DNA
TRBV28	.	TRBJ1-4	CASSRHYRYATNEKLFF	TGTGCCAGCAGCCGTCACTACCGCTATGCAACTAATGAAAAACTGTTTTTT
TRBV7-3	.	TRBJ2-2	CASSLQGPNTGELFF	TGTGCCAGCAGCTTACAGGGGCCGAACACCGGGGAGCTGTTTTTT
TRBV2	.	TRBJ2-1	CASMVVRNEQFF	TGTGCCAGCATGGTGGTTCGCAATGAGCAGTTCTTC
TRBV14	.	TRBJ2-5	CASSQVGRSAQETQYF	TGTGCCAGCAGCCAAGTGGGGAGGAGTGCCCAAGAGACCCAGTACTTC
TRBV10-3	.	TRBJ1-5	CATQEGGQPQHF	TGTGCCACCCAGGAGGGCGGTCAGCCCCAGCATTTT
TRBV28	TRBD1	TRBJ2-1	CASSPNLQGAKDNEQFF	TGTGCCAGCAGCCCAAACCTACAGGGGGCGAAGGACAATGAGCAGTTCTTC
TRBV10-1	.	TRBJ2-3	CASSDPGYGSADTQYF	TGCGCCAGCAGTGATCCGGGCTACGGTAGCGCAGATACGCAGTATTTT
TRBV11-2	.	TRBJ2-1	CASSQINEQFF	TGTGCCAGCAGCCAGATTAATGAGCAGTTCTTC
TRBV27	.	TRBJ2-1	CASSLRLGAYNEQFF	TGTGCCAGCAGTTTAAGGCTAGGTGCCTACAATGAGCAGTTCTTC
TRBV5-6	TRBD1	TRBJ1-1	CASSGEQGRTEAFF	TGTGCCAGCAGCGGCGAACAGGGGCGAACTGAAGCTTTCTTT
TRBV6-6	.	TRBJ1-1	CASSYSGGNTEAFF	TGTGCCAGCAGTTACTCTGGGGGGAACACTGAAGCTTTCTTT
TRBV5-6	.	TRBJ2-1	CASSLGLAPGGYNEQFF	TGTGCCAGCAGCTTGGGTCTAGCGCCAGGCGGTTACAATGAGCAGTTCTTC
TRBV6-6	.	TRBJ2-1	CASSFRDPTSNEQFF	TGTGCCAGCAGTTTCCGGGACCCCACGTCCAATGAGCAGTTCTTC
TRBV7-6	TRBD2	TRBJ2-7	CASSSSGRATEQYF	TGTGCCAGCAGCTCTAGCGGGAGGGCCACCGAGCAGTACTTC
TRBV5-1	.	TRBJ2-7	CASSEDLSDEQYF	TGCGCCAGCAGCGAGGACTTGAGCGACGAGCAGTACTTC
TRBV6-5	TRBD1	TRBJ1-1	CASSPDRDGEAFF	TGTGCCAGCAGTCCTGACAGGGATGGTGAAGCTTTCTTT
TRBV7-9	.	TRBJ1-1	CASSLGEPRAFF	TGTGCCAGCAGCTTAGGGGAACCTAGAGCTTTCTTT
TRBV14	.	TRBJ1-1	CASSQDSRLGTEAFF	TGTGCCAGCAGCCAAGATTCCAGGTTGGGCACTGAAGCTTTCTTT
TRBV28	.	TRBJ2-1	CASGDFGSNEQFF	TGTGCCAGCGGGGACTTTGGTTCCAATGAGCAGTTCTTC
TRBV7-2	TRBD2	TRBJ2-7	CASSPGLAGGYEQYF	TGTGCCAGCAGCCCCGGGCTAGCGGGAGGATACGAGCAGTACTTC
TRBV7-9	TRBD1	TRBJ1-1	CASSYPGQGPNTEAFF	TGTGCCAGCAGCTATCCGGGACAGGGGCCGAACACTGAAGCTTTCTTT
TRBV27	.	TRBJ2-7	CASRNRAPGKQYEQYF	TGTGCCAGCAGGAATCGGGCCCCAGGTAAACAATACGAGCAGTACTTC
TRBV19	TRBD1	TRBJ1-2	CASSITQGAIRDGYTF	TGTGCCAGTAGTATAACCCAGGGGGCGATTCGGGATGGCTACACCTTC
TRBV7-9	TRBD2	TRBJ2-1	CASSITSGAYNEQFF	TGTGCCAGCAGCATTACTAGCGGAGCATACAATGAGCAGTTCTTC
TRBV19	.	TRBJ1-2	CASSIWLDKWPETDYGYTF	TGTGCCAGTAGTATTTGGCTTGATAAATGGCCGGAGACCGACTATGGCTACACCTTC
TRBV19	TRBD1	TRBJ2-5	CASSIQDRAAETQYF	TGTGCCAGTAGTATCCAGGACAGGGCGGCCGAGACCCAGTACTTC
TRBV19	TRBD1	TRBJ1-1	CASSLSPGQGAFF	TGTGCCAGTAGTCTCTCTCCCGGACAGGGAGCTTTCTTT
TRBV2	.	TRBJ2-7	CASRGRQRYEQYF	TGTGCCAGCAGGGGGAGGCAAAGGTACGAGCAGTACTTC
TRBV27	.	TRBJ2-1	CASSRLSSYNEQFF	TGTGCCAGCAGCCGATTAAGCTCCTACAATGAGCAGTTCTTC
TRBV9	.	TRBJ1-5	CASGDSSGQPQHF	TGTGCCAGCGGCGACAGTTCAGGTCAGCCCCAGCATTTT
TRBV7-6	TRBD2	TRBJ2-7	CASSLRTSGVEQYF	TGTGCCAGCAGCTTAAGGACTAGCGGAGTAGAGCAGTACTTC
TRBV15	.	TRBJ1-2	CATSRDTFNYGYTF	TGTGCCACCAGCAGAGATACGTTCAACTATGGCTACACCTTC
TRBV9	.	TRBJ2-2	CASSVGQGTGELFF	TGTGCCAGCAGCGTAGGGCAGGGTACCGGGGAGCTGTTTTTT
TRBV9	TRBD2	TRBJ2-5	CASSALGLAGVIETQYF	TGTGCCAGCAGCGCCCTGGGACTAGCGGGAGTCATAGAGACCCAGTACTTC
TRBV7-9	TRBD1	TRBJ1-2	CASSLGGQGVDGYTF	TGTGCCAGCAGCTTAGGTGGACAGGGAGTGGATGGCTACACCTTC
TRBV6-1	TRBD2	TRBJ2-3	CASSEPTSGILDTQYF	TGTGCCAGCAGTGAACCAACTAGCGGGATTTTGGATACGCAGTATTTT
TRBV6-1	TRBD1	TRBJ2-1	CASEGQGFYNEQFF	TGTGCCAGCGAGGGACAGGGTTTCTACAATGAGCAGTTCTTC
TRBV30	.	TRBJ2-1	CAWTGGYNEQFF	TGTGCCTGGACAGGGGGGTACAATGAGCAGTTCTTC
TRBV4-1	.	TRBJ1-2	CASSQEEGTRQAYTF	TGCGCCAGCAGCCAAGAGGAGGGTACAAGGCAAGCCTACACCTTC
TRBV29-1	.	TRBJ2-5	CSVEERGFQETQYF	TGCAGCGTTGAAGAAAGAGGGTTCCAAGAGACCCAGTACTTC
TRBV19	.	TRBJ2-7	CASSPSVEGAYEQYF	TGTGCCAGTAGTCCTTCGGTGGAGGGCGCCTACGAGCAGTACTTC
TRBV9	.	TRBJ2-7	CASSSGVSSYEQYF	TGTGCCAGCAGCTCAGGAGTCAGTTCCTACGAGCAGTACTTC